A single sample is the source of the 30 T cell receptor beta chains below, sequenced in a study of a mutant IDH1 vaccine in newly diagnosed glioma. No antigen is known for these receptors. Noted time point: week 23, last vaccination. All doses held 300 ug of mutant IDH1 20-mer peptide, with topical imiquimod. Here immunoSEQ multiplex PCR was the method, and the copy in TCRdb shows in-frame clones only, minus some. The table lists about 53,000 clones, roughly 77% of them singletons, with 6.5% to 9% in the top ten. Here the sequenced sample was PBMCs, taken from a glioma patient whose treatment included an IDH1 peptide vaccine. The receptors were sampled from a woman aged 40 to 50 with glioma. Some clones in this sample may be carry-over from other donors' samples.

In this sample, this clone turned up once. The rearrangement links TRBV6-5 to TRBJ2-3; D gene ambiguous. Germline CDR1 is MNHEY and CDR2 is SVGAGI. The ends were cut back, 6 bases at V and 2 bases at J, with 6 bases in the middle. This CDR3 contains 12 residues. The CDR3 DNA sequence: TGTGCCAGCAGGACCCTCACAGATACGCAGTATTTT. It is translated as CASRTLTDTQYF.

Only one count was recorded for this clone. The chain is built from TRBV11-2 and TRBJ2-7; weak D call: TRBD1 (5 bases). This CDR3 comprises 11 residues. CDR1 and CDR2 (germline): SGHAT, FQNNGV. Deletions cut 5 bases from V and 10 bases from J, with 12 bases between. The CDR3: CASSPVTDQYF. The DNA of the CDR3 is TGTGCCAGCAGCCCCGTGACAGACCAGTACTTC.

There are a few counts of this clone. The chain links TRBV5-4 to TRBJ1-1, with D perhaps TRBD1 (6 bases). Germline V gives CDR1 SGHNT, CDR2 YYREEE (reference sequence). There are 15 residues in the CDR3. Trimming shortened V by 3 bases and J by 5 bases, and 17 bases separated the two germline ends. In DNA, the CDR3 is TGTGCCAGCAGCTCCCGGACGGGACATCTGACTGAAGCTTTCTTT. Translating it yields CASSSRTGHLTEAFF.

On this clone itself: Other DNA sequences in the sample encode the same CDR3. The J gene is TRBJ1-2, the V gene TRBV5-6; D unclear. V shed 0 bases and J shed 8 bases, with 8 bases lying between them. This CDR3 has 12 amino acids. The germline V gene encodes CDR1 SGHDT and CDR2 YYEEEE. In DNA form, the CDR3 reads TGTGCCAGCAGCTTGGTGGAGGGCGGCTACACCTTC. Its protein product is CASSLVEGGYTF.

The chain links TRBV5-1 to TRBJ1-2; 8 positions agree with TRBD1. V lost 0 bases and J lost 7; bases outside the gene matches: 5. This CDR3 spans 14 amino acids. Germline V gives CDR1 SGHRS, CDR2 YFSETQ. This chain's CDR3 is CASSLEAGGSGYTF. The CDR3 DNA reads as TGCGCCAGCAGCTTGGAGGCAGGGGGCAGTGGCTACACCTTC.

Written as DNA, the CDR3 is TGTGCCAGCAGCCCCGCCGGCCCGGGGGGGACCCAGTACTTC. Protein: CASSPAGPGGTQYF. V usage is TRBV7-2 and J usage is TRBJ2-5; TRBD2 matches at 7 bases. The CDR3 spans 14 residues. Germline V gene sequence: CDR1 SGHTA, CDR2 FQGNSA. With V trimmed by 5 bases and J by 7 bases, 10 bases remained unmatched.

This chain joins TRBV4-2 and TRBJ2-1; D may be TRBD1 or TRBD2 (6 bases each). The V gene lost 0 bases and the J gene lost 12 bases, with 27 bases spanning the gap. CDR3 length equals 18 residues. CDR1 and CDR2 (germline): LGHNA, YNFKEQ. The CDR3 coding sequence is TGTGCCAGCAGCCAAGAGGGGTCCCCGGGGGCTTCTCGGAGGGCGCAGTTCTTC. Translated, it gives CASSQEGSPGASRRAQFF.

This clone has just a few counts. CDR3 residues: CASSFLGGHTEAFF. CDR3 bases: TGTGCCAGCAGTTTCCTAGGGGGCCACACTGAAGCTTTCTTT. The rearrangement uses TRBV6-6 and TRBJ1-1, with 7 bases aligning to TRBD1. The V gene end was trimmed by 4 bases and the J gene end by 3 bases; junction bases not matched to a gene: 5. The CDR3 contains 14 residues. CDR1 is MNHNY and CDR2 is SVGAGI in the germline V gene (reference sequence).

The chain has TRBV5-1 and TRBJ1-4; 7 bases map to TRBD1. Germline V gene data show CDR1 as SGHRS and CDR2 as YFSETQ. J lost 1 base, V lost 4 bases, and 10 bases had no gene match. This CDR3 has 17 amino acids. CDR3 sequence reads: CASSMGRGRGTNEKLFF. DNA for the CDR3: TGCGCCAGCAGCATGGGAAGGGGGCGTGGAACTAATGAAAAACTGTTTTTT.

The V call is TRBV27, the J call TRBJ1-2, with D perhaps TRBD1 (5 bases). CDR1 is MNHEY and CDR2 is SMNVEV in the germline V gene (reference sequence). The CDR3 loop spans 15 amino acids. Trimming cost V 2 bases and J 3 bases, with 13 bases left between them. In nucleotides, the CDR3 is TGTGCCAGCAGTTTACGGGGGATACGGTACTATGGCTACACCTTC. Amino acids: CASSLRGIRYYGYTF.

CDR3 sequence (DNA): TGTGCCAGCACACCCCCCGACCTTCCGGGCGAGCAGTACTTC. Residues: CASTPPDLPGEQYF. This rearrangement joins TRBV7-9 to TRBJ2-7; D remains ambiguous. The V gene lost 7 bases and the J gene lost 6 bases, with 19 bases spanning the gap. Looked up from germline, CDR1 is SEHNR and CDR2 is FQNEAQ (reference sequence). This CDR3 spans 14 amino acids. The complete variable domain, with remaining parts taken from reference TRBV7-9 and TRBJ2-7, reads DTGVSQNPRHKITKRGQNVTFRCDPISEHNRLYWYRQTLGQGPEFLTYFQNEAQLEKSRLLSDRFSAERPKGSFSTLEIQRTEQGDSAMYLCASTPPDLPGEQYFGPGTRLTVT.

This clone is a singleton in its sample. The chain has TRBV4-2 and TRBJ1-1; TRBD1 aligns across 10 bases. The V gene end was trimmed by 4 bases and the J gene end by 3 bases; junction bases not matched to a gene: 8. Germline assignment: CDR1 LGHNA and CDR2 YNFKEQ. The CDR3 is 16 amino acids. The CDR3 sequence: CASSPKTGGLYTEAFF. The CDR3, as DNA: TGTGCCAGCAGCCCAAAGACAGGGGGCTTGTACACTGAAGCTTTCTTT.

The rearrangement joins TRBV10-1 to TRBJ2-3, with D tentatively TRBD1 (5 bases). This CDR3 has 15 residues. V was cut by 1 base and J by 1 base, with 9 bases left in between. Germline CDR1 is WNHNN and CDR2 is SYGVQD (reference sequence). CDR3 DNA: TGCGCCAGCAGTGAGTTGGGGCTCGGCACAGATACGCAGTATTTT. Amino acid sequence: CASSELGLGTDTQYF.

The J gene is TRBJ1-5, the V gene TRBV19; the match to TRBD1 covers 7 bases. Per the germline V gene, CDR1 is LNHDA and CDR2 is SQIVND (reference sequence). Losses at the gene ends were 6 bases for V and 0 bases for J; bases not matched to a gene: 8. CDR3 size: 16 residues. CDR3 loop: CASRNRGRSSNQPQHF. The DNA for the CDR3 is TGTGCCAGTAGGAACAGGGGACGAAGTAGCAATCAGCCCCAGCATTTT.

In nucleotides, the CDR3 is TGTGCCAGCTCACCAATTCCCTCTACAGGGGGCTGGAGCAATCAGCCCCAGCATTTT. It encodes CASSPIPSTGGWSNQPQHF. The V gene is TRBV18, the J gene TRBJ1-5; 9 bases line up with TRBD1. Germline trimming cut 2 bases from V and 1 base from J; bases unmatched to any gene: 12. The CDR3 loop spans 19 amino acids. CDR1 is KGHSH, CDR2 LQKENI, per germline.

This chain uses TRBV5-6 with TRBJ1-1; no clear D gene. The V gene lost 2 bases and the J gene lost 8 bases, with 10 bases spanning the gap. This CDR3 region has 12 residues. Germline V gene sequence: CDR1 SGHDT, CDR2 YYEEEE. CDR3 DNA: TGTGCCAGCAGCTTCGTAGGGCGCGAAGCTTTCTTT. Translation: CASSFVGREAFF.

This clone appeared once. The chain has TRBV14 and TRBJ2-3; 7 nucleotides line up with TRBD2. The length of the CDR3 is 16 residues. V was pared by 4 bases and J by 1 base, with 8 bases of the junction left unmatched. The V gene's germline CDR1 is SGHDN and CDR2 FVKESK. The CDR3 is CASSPLGGRGTDTQYF. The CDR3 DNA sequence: TGTGCCAGCAGCCCCCTGGGGGGGAGGGGCACAGATACGCAGTATTTT.

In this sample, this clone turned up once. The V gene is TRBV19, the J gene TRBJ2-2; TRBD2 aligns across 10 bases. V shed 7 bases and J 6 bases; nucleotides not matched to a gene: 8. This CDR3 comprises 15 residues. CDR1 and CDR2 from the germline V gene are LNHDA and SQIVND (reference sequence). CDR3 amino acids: CASTIKAGGPGELFF. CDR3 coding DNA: TGTGCCAGTACCATTAAAGCGGGGGGGCCCGGGGAGCTGTTTTTT. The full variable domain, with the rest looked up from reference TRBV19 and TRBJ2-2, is DGGITQSPKYLFRKEGQNVTLSCEQNLNHDAMYWYRQDPGQGLRLIYYSQIVNDFQKGDIAEGYSVSREKKESFPLTVTSAQKNPTAFYLCASTIKAGGPGELFFGEGSRLTVL.

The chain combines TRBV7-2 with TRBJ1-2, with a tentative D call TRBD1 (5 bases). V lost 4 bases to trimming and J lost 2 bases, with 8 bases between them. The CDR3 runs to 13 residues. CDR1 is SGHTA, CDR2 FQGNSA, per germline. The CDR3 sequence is CASSWGSNYGYTF. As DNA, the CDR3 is TGTGCCAGCAGCTGGGGCAGCAACTATGGCTACACCTTC.

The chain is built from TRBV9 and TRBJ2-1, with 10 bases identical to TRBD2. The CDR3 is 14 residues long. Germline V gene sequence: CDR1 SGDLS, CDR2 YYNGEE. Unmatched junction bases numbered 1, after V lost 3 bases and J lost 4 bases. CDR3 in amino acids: CASSGGLAYNEQFF. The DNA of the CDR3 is TGTGCCAGCAGCGGGGGACTAGCGTACAATGAGCAGTTCTTC.

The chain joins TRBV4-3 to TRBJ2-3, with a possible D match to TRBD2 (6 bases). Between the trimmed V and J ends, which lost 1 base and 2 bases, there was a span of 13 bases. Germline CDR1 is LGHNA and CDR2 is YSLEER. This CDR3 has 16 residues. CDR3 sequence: CASSQGPGDPTDTQYF. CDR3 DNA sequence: TGCGCCAGCAGCCAAGGTCCGGGGGATCCCACAGATACGCAGTATTTT.

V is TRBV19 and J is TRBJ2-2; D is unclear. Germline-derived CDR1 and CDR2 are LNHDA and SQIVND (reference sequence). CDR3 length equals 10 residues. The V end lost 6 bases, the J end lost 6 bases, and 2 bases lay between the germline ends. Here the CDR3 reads CASRSGELFF. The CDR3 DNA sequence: TGTGCCAGTAGGTCCGGGGAGCTGTTTTTT.

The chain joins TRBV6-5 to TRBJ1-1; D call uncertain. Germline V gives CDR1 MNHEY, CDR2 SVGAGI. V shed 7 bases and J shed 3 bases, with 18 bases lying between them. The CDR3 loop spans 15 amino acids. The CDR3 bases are TGTGCCAGCATCCCCCTGGGAATGAGGTACACTGAAGCTTTCTTT. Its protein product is CASIPLGMRYTEAFF.

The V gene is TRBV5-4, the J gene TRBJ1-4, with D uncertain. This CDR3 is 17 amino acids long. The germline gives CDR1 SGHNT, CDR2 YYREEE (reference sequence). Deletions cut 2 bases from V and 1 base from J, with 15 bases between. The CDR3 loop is CASSFMDPAITNEKLFF. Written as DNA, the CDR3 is TGTGCCAGCAGCTTCATGGATCCGGCGATAACTAATGAAAAACTGTTTTTT. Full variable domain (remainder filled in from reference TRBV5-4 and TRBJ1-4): ETGVTQSPTHLIKTRGQQVTLRCSSQSGHNTVSWYQQALGQGPQFIFQYYREEENGRGNFPPRFSGLQFPNYSSELNVNALELDDSALYLCASSFMDPAITNEKLFFGSGTQLSVL.

In DNA form, the CDR3 reads TGTGCCAGCAGTAAACAGGGGAACACTGAAGCTTTCTTT. The encoded protein is CASSKQGNTEAFF. The chain couples TRBV6-5 to TRBJ1-1; D may be TRBD1 (6 bases). V was shortened by 5 bases and J by 1 base, with 8 bases between the two germline ends. From germline, CDR1 is MNHEY and CDR2 SVGAGI. The CDR3 length is 13 residues.

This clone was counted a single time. The CDR3 protein is CASSQDAPRGEQYF. CDR3 nucleotide sequence: TGCGCCAGCAGCCAAGACGCCCCTAGGGGCGAGCAGTACTTC. The chain couples TRBV4-3 to TRBJ2-7, with D maybe TRBD1 (5 bases). The germline gives CDR1 LGHNA, CDR2 YSLEER. The CDR3 has 14 amino acids. The ends were cut back, 0 bases at V and 6 bases at J, with 12 bases in the middle.

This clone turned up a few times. This CDR3 is CASSFLGHSYEQYF. The CDR3 nucleotides are TGCGCCAGCAGCTTCCTGGGCCACTCCTACGAGCAGTACTTC. This sequence joins TRBV5-1 and TRBJ2-7; no reliable D call. The CDR3 totals 14 residues. CDR1 is SGHRS and CDR2 is YFSETQ in the germline V gene. Trimming removed 2 bases at V and 0 bases at J, with 9 bases between.

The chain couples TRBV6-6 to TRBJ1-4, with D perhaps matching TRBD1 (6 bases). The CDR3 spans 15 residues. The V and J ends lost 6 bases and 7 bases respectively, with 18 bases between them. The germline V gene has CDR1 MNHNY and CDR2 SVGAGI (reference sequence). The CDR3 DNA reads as TGTGCCAGCAGAGGACAGAGGGGTGGCGGTGAAAAACTGTTTTTT. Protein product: CASRGQRGGGEKLFF.

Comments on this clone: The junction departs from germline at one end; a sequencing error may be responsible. CDR3 nucleotide sequence: TGTGCCAGCAGTAAAGCCTGGGAAAAACTGTTTTTT. Translated: CASSKAWEKLFF. J is TRBJ1-4 and V is TRBV2; D unresolved. The CDR3 length is 12 residues. Germline CDR1 reads SNHLY; CDR2 reads FYNNEI.

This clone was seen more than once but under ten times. DNA for the CDR3: TGTGCCAGCAGCCCCCCGGAGGCGAAGGCTTTCTTT. This codes for CASSPPEAKAFF. V and J are TRBV9 and TRBJ1-1; D unresolved. Germline CDR1 reads SGDLS; CDR2 reads YYNGEE. V dropped 4 bases and J dropped 11 bases, with 15 bases sitting between them. This CDR3 comprises 12 residues.